A selection of T cell receptor beta chains follows, all from one sample in a study of blood T cell repertoires in COVID-19. The table came from immunoSEQ multiplex PCR; TCRdb's copy has only in-frame clones and leaves some out. The data show more than 250,000 clones, around 90% seen once. The sequenced material came from PBMCs or T cells enriched from blood (not recorded which). Receptors originate from a woman younger than 30 with acute COVID-19. The conserved cysteine and the conserved F or W are not part of the CDR3 here.

V gene | CDR3 protein
TRBV28 | ASSLGTSGKGEQF
TRBV5-1 | ASSLVPGLRVGETQY
TRBV11-2 | ASSSSQGGYT
TRBV14 | ASSQDWRGVTETQY
TRBV5-6 | ASSSGTNSYEQY
TRBV7-6 | ASSTRLAGVPDTQY
TRBV7-2 | ASSLVALAGGEQY
TRBV27 | ASSHAPVNTEAF
TRBV7-9 | ASSPGFTDTQY
TRBV29-1 | SVPGTATRISGNTIY
TRBV2 | ASSELRGEAF
TRBV29-1 | SQIWGNNEQF
TRBV18 | ASSPPSAVSTSYNEQF
TRBV15 | ATSSYTGELF
TRBV7-3 | ASSLTGTGKDEQY
TRBV3-1/TRBV3-2 | ASSHLSGANVLT
TRBV4-3 | ASSQDRADREGVYEQY
TRBV4-3 | ASSLGTGPNTEAF
TRBV3-1/TRBV3-2 | ASSQEDGQGGSPLH
TRBV28 | ASSLGGSGANVLT
TRBV6-5 | ASNLQGSANYGYT
TRBV4-3 | ASSQDSLKAGVIRNEQF
TRBV9 | ASSVDPRETQY
TRBV2 | ASRGTSGSGELF
TRBV6-5 | ASNQGRSSYNEQF
TRBV28 | ASSPFVGGGYQPQH
TRBV18 | ASSPPAGFLSGANVLT
TRBV25-1 | ASRGWASGQPPN
TRBV4-1 | ASSQREANEQF
TRBV6-1 | ASSVSNSGRVFNEQF
TRBV6-5 | ASSLLLTGAELF
TRBV5-4 | ASSSGLAGSQY
TRBV19 | ASSTRQASNEKLF
TRBV21-1 | ASSKDEAGGFYGYT
TRBV3-1/TRBV3-2 | ASSHPTSGGETQY
TRBV15 | ATSREAETQY
TRBV5-4 | ASSLGGTGSAIEQF
TRBV11-2 | ASSFGSGPHNEQF
TRBV5-1 | ASSLVGGGPSEQY
TRBV6-1 | ASSEAEGSGNTIY
TRBV6-5 | ASSRQENSNQPQH
TRBV29-1 | SVVQQGRNTIY
TRBV28 | ASSLLPGGGTEAF
TRBV14 | ASSQSSSGRGHEQY
TRBV12-3/TRBV12-4 | ASTEGASGYT
TRBV6-1 | ASSDDSGTGGSEQY
TRBV3-1/TRBV3-2 | ASSQWTSFYEQY